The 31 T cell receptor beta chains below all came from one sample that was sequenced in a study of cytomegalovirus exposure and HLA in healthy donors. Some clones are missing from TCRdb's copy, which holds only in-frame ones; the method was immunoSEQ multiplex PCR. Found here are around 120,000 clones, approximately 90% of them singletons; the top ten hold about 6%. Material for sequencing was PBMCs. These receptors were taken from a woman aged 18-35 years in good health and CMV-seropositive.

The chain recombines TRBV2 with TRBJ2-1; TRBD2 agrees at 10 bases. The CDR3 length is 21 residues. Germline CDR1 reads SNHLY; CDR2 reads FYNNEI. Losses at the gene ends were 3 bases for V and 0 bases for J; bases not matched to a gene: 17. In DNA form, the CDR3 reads TGTGCCAGCAGTGATAAGTTGGGGCTAGCGGGGGACTGGAGCTCCTACAATGAGCAGTTCTTC. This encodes CASSDKLGLAGDWSSYNEQFF.

Here the CDR3 DNA reads TGTGCCAGCAGCTCCGGTCTCACAGATACGCAGTATTTT. Residues: CASSSGLTDTQYF. J is TRBJ2-3 and V is TRBV5-4, with D unresolved. This CDR3 comprises 13 residues. Germline V gene data show CDR1 as SGHNT and CDR2 as YYREEE (reference sequence). Deletions cut 3 bases from V and 2 bases from J, with 7 bases between.

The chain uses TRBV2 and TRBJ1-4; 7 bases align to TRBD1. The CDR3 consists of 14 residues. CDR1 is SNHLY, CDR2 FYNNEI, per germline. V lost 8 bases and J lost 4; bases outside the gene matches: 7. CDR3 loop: CASLFRGNNEKLFF. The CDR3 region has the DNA TGTGCCAGCCTCTTCAGGGGGAATAATGAAAAACTGTTTTTT.

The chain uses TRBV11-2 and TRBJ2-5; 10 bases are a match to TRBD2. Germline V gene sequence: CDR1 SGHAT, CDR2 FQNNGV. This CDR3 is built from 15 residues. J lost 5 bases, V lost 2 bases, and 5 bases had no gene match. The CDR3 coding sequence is TGTGCCAGCAGCTTAAAGCTAGCGGGAGTTGAGACCCAGTACTTC. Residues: CASSLKLAGVETQYF.

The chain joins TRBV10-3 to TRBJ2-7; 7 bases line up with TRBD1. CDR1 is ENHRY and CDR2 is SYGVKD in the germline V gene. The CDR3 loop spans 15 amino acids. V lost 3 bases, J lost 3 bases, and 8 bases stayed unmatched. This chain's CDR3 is CAISDSTGANYEQYF. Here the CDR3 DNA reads TGTGCCATCAGTGACTCAACAGGGGCTAACTACGAGCAGTACTTC.

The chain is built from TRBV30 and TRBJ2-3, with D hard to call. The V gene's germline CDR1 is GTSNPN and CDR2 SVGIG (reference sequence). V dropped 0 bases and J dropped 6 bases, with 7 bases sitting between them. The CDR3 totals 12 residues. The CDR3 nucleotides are TGTGCCTGGAGTGTGTCTCCCGATACGCAGTATTTT. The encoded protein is CAWSVSPDTQYF.

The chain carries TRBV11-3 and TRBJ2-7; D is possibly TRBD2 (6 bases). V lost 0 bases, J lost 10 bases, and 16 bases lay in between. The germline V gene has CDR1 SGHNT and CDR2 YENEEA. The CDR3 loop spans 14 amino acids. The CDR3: CASSLDLASVPQYF. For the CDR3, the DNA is TGTGCCAGCAGCTTAGATCTCGCTAGCGTCCCCCAGTACTTC.

Here the CDR3 DNA reads TGTGCCAGCAGTCCCTCTAGCGGGAGTTTCACCGGGGAGCTGTTTTTT. It yields the protein CASSPSSGSFTGELFF. The chain has TRBV9 and TRBJ2-2, with 10 bases fitting TRBD2. The V gene end was trimmed by 5 bases and the J gene end by 4 bases; junction bases not matched to a gene: 8. Germline CDR1 reads SGDLS; CDR2 reads YYNGEE. CDR3 size: 16 residues.

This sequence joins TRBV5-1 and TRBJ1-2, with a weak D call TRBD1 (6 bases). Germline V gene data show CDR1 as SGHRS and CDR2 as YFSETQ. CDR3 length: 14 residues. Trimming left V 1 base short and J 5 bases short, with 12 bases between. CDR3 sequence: CASSLNREMYGYTF. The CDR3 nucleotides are TGCGCCAGCAGCTTGAACAGGGAAATGTATGGCTACACCTTC.

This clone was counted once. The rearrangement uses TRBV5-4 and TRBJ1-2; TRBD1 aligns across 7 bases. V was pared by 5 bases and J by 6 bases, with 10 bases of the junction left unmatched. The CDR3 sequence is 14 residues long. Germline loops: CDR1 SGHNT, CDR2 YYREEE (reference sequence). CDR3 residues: CASSIIDRVDGYTF. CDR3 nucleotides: TGTGCCAGCAGTATAATCGACAGGGTGGATGGCTACACCTTC.

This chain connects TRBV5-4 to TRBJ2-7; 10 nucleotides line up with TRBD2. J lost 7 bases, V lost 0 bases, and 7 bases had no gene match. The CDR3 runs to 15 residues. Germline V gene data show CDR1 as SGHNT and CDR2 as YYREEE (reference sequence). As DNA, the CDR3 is TGTGCCAGCAGCTTGGGGACTAGCGGCCCCCGGGAGCAGTACTTC. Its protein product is CASSLGTSGPREQYF.

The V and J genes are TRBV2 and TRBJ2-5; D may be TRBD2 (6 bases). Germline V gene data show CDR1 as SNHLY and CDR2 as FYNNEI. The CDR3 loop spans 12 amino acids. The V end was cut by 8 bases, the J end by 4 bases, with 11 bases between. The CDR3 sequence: CASRDLAETQYF. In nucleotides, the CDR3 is TGTGCCAGCCGGGACTTAGCAGAGACCCAGTACTTC.

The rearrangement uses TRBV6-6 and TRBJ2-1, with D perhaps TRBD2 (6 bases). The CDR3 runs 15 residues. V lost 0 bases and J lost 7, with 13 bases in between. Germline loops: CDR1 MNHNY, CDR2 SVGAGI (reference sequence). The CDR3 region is CASSYSRRGSNEQFF. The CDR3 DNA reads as TGTGCCAGCAGTTACTCGAGGCGGGGTTCGAATGAGCAGTTCTTC.

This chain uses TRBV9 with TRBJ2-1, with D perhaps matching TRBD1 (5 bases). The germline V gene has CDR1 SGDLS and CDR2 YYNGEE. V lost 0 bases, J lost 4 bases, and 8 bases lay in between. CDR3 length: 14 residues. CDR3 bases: TGTGCCAGCAGCGTAGTCGACAGTTACAATGAGCAGTTCTTC. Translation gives CASSVVDSYNEQFF.

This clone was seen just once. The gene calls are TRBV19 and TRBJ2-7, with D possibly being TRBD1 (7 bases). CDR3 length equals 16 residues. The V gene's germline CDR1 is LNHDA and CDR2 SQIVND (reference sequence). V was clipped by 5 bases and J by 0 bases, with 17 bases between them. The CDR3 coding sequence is TGTGCCAGTAGTGCGCGCGGGGACAGAAGCTCCTACGAGCAGTACTTC. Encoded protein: CASSARGDRSSYEQYF.

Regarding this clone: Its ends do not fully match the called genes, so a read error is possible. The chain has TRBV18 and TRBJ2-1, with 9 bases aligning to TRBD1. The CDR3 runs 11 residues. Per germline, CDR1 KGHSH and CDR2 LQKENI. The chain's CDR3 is CASSPGTGMIF. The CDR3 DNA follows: TGTGCCAGCTCACCAGGGACAGGGATGATCTTC.

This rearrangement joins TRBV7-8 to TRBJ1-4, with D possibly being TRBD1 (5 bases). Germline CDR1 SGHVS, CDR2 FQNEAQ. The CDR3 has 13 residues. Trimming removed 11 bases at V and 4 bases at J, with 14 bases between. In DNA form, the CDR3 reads TGTGCCGGATCGGGGGGGGTTAATGAAAAACTGTTTTTT. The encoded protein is CAGSGGVNEKLFF.

The CDR3 here is CSVQNDEQYF. CDR3 bases: TGCAGCGTTCAAAATGACGAGCAGTACTTC. The rearrangement links TRBV29-1 to TRBJ2-7; D is unresolved. Germline V gives CDR1 SQVTM, CDR2 ANQGSEA. V was shortened by 5 bases and J by 5 bases, with 7 bases between the two germline ends. The CDR3 sequence is 10 residues long.

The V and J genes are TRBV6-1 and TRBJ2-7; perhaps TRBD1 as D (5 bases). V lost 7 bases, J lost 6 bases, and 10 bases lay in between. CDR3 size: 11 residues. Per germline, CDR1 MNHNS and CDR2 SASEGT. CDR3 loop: CASTAGSEQYF. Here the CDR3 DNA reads TGTGCCAGCACCGCAGGGTCCGAGCAGTACTTC.

This CDR3 reads CASSSPAGGRTGELFF. In nucleotides, the CDR3 is TGTGCCAGCAGTTCCCCAGCGGGGGGGCGAACCGGGGAGCTGTTTTTT. V usage is TRBV6-6 and J usage is TRBJ2-2, with 10 bases identical to TRBD2. With V trimmed by 4 bases and J by 5 bases, 7 bases remained unmatched. Germline loops: CDR1 MNHNY, CDR2 SVGAGI (reference sequence). The CDR3 runs to 16 residues.

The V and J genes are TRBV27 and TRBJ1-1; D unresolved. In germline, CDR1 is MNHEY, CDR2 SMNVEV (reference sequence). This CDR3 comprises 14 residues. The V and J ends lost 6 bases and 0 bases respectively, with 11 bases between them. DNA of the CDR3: TGTGCCAGCAGCGACTGGCGGATGAACACTGAAGCTTTCTTT. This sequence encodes CASSDWRMNTEAFF.

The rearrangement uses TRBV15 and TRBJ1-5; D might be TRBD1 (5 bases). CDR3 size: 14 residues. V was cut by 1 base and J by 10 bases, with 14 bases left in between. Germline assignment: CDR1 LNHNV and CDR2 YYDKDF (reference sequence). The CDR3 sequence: CATSRASPREPQHF. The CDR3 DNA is TGTGCCACCAGCAGAGCCTCCCCCAGGGAACCCCAGCATTTT.

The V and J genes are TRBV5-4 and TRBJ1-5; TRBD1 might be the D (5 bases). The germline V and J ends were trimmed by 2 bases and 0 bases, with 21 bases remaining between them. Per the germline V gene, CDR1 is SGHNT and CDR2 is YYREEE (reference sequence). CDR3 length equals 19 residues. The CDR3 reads CASSLGRETDKHSNQPQHF. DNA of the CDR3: TGTGCCAGCAGCTTAGGTCGGGAGACAGACAAACATAGCAATCAGCCCCAGCATTTT.

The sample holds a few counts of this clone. The CDR3 spells CSAAGGTF. CDR3 sequence (DNA): TGCAGCGCCGCGGGGGGCACCTTC. The chain joins TRBV29-1 to TRBJ1-2; a weak D match, TRBD1 (5 bases). CDR1 is SQVTM, CDR2 ANQGSEA, per germline. V dropped 7 bases and J dropped 13 bases, with 10 bases sitting between them. This CDR3 spans 8 amino acids. Full variable domain (missing parts from reference TRBV29-1 and TRBJ1-2): SAVISQKPSRDICQRGTSLTIQCQVDSQVTMMFWYRQQPGQSLTLIATANQGSEATYESGFVIDKFPISRPNLTFSTLTVSNMSPEDSSIYLCSAAGGTFGSGTRLTVV.

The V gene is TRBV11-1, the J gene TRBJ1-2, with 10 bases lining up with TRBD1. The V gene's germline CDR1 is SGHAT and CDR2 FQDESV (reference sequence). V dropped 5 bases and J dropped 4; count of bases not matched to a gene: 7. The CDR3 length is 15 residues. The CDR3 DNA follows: TGTGCCAGCAGCACAGACAGGGGGCGACGCTATGGCTACACCTTC. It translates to CASSTDRGRRYGYTF.

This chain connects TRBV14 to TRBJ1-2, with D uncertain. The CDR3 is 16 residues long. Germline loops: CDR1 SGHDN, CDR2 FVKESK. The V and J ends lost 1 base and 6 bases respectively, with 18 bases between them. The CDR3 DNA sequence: TGTGCCAGCAGCCAAGGTCGCGCGGCCCGTTGGGATGGCTACACCTTC. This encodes CASSQGRAARWDGYTF.

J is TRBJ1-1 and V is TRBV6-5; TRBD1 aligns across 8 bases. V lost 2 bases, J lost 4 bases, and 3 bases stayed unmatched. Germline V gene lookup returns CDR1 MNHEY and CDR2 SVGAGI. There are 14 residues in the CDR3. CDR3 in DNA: TGTGCCAGCAGTTACACCGACAGGGGCACTGAAGCTTTCTTT. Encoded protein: CASSYTDRGTEAFF.

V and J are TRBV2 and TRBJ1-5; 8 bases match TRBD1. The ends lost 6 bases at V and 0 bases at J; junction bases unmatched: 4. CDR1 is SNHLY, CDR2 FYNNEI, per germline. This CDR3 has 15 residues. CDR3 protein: CASRLDRASNQPQHF. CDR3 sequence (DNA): TGTGCCAGCAGACTGGACAGGGCTAGCAATCAGCCCCAGCATTTT. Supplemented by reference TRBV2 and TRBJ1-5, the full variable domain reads EPEVTQTPSHQVTQMGQEVILRCVPISNHLYFYWYRQILGQKVEFLVSFYNNEISEKSEIFDDQFSVERPDGSNFTLKIRSTKLEDSAMYFCASRLDRASNQPQHFGDGTRLSIL.

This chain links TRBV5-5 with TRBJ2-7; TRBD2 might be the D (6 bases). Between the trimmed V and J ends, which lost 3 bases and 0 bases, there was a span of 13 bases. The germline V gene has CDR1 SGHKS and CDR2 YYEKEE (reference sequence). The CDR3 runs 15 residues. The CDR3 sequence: CASSWGGRSSYEQYF. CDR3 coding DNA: TGTGCCAGCAGCTGGGGAGGACGGAGCTCCTACGAGCAGTACTTC.

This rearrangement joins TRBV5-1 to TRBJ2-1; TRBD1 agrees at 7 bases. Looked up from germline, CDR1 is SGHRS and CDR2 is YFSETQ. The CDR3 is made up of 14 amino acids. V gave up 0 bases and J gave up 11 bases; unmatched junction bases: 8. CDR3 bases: TGCGCCAGCAGCTTGGGGGACAGCATTAACAAGCAGTTCTTC. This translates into CASSLGDSINKQFF.

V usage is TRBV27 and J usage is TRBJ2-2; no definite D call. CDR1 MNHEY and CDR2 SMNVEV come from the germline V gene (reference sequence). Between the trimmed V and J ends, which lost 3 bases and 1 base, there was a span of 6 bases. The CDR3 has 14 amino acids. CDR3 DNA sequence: TGTGCCAGCAGTTTTTACAGGAACACCGGGGAGCTGTTTTTT. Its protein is CASSFYRNTGELFF.